Described below is a single TCR beta chain sequence and its context. These data originate in a study of T cells after yellow fever vaccination. Study-level points and caveats: Researchers report a weaker secondary response that nonetheless peaked faster, day 5 versus 15. Within FACS-sorted repertoires, abundant clonotypes contaminating from the bulk population could be present. Clones from primary vaccination mostly reappeared after the booster (96% CD4, approximately 88% CD8).

UMIs and a universal primer site were added when TCR cDNA was made by 5'RACE template switching. One entry per CDR3 protein results from TCRdb running MiXCR on the 5' RACE reads. The sample shows around 88,000 distinct CDR3 sequences, about an eighth of them seen only once. The TCR was taken from a young man who received the YFV17D yellow fever vaccine. Sequenced material: CD8+ T cells not binding an NS4B(214-222) dextramer, sorted from PBMCs, taken about 21 days after the first yellow fever vaccination.

The CDR3 bases are TGCGCCAGCAGCTTGCCCGCAGGAGGGACATTTCAGGAGCAGTTCTTC. Translating gives CASSLPAGGTFQEQFF. This chain joins TRBV5-1 and TRBJ2-1, with D possibly called TRBD1 or TRBD2 (6 bases each). The germline gives CDR1 SGHRS, CDR2 YFSETQ. V lost 1 base to trimming and J lost 10 bases, with 21 bases between them. The CDR3 runs 16 residues. The whole variable domain, filled in from reference TRBV5-1 and TRBJ2-1, reads KAGVTQTPRYLIKTRGQQVTLSCSPISGHRSVSWYQQTPGQGLQFLFEYFSETQRNKGNFPGRFSGRQFSNSRSEMNVSTLELGDSALYLCASSLPAGGTFQEQFFGPGTRLTVL.